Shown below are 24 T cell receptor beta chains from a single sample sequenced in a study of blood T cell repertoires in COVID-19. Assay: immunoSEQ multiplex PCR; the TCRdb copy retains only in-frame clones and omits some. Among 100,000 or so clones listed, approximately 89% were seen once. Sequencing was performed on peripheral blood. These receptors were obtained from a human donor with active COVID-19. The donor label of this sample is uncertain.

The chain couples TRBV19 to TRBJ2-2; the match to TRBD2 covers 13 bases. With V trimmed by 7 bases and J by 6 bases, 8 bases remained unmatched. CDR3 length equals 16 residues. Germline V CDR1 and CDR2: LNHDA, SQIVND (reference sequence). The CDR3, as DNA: TGTGCCAGTACCCCACTAGCGGGGGGGCCGGCCGGGGAGCTGTTTTTT. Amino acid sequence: CASTPLAGGPAGELFF. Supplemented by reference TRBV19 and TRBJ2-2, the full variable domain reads DGGITQSPKYLFRKEGQNVTLSCEQNLNHDAMYWYRQDPGQGLRLIYYSQIVNDFQKGDIAEGYSVSREKKESFPLTVTSAQKNPTAFYLCASTPLAGGPAGELFFGEGSRLTVL.

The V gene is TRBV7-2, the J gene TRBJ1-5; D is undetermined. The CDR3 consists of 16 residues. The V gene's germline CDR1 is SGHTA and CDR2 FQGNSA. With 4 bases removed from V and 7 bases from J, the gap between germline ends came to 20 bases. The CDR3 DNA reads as TGTGCCAGCAGCTCCCCGGTTGGAGGCCCTGGGCAGCCCCAGCATTTT. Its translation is CASSSPVGGPGQPQHF. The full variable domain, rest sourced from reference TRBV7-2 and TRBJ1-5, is GAGVSQSPSNKVTEKGKDVELRCDPISGHTALYWYRQSLGQGLEFLIYFQGNSAPDKSGLPSDRFSAERTGGSVSTLTIQRTQQEDSAVYLCASSSPVGGPGQPQHFGDGTRLSIL.

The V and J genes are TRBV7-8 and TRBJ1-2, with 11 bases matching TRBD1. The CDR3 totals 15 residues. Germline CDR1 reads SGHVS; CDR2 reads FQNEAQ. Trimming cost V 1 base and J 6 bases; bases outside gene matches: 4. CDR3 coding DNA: TGTGCCAGCAGCTTAGGGGACAGGGGGAAAGATGGCTACACCTTC. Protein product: CASSLGDRGKDGYTF.

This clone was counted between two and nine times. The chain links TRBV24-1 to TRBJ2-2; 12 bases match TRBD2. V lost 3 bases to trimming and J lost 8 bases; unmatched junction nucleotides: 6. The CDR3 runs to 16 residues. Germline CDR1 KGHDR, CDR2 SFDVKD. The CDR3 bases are TGTGCCACCAGTGATCCGACTAGCGGGGGAGGTGGGGAGCTGTTTTTT. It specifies CATSDPTSGGGGELFF.

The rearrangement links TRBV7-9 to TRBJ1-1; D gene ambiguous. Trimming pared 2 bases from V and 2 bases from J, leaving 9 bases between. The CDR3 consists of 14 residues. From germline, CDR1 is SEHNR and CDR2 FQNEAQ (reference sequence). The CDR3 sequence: CASSLIGGNTEAFF. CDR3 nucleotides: TGTGCCAGCAGCTTAATCGGCGGTAACACTGAAGCTTTCTTT.

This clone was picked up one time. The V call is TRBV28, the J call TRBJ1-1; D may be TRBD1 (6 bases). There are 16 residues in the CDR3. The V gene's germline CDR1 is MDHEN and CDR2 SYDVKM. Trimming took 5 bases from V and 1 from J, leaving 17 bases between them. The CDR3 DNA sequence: TGTGCCAGCAGTCCCCTGCTCCAGGGGAGGAACACTGAAGCTTTCTTT. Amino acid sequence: CASSPLLQGRNTEAFF. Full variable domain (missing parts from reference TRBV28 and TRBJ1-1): DVKVTQSSRYLVKRTGEKVFLECVQDMDHENMFWYRQDPGLGLRLIYFSYDVKMKEKGDIPEGYSVSREKKERFSLILESASTNQTSMYLCASSPLLQGRNTEAFFGQGTRLTVV.

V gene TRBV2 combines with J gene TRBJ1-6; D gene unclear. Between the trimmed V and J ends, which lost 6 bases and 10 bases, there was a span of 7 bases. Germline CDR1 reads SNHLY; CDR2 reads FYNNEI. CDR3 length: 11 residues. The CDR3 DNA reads TGTGCCAGCAGCCCCTCCTCACCCCTCCACTTT. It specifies CASSPSSPLHF. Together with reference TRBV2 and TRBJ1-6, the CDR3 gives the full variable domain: EPEVTQTPSHQVTQMGQEVILRCVPISNHLYFYWYRQILGQKVEFLVSFYNNEISEKSEIFDDQFSVERPDGSNFTLKIRSTKLEDSAMYFCASSPSSPLHFGNGTRLTVT.

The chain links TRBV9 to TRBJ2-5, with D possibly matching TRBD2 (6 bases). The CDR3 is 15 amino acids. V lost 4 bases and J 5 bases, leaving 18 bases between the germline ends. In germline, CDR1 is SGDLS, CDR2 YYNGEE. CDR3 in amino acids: CASSPTGRYIETQYF. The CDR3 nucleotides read TGTGCCAGCAGCCCGACGGGGAGGTACATCGAGACCCAGTACTTC. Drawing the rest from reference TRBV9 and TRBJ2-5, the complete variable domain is DSGVTQTPKHLITATGQRVTLRCSPRSGDLSVYWYQQSLDQGLQFLIQYYNGEERAKGNILERFSAQQFPDLHSELNLSSLELGDSALYFCASSPTGRYIETQYFGPGTRLLVL.

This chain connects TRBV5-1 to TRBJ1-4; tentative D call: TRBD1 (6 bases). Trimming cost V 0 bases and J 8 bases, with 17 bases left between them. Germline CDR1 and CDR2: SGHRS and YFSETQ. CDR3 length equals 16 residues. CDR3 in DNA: TGCGCCAGCAGCTTGGCCTTGAGCAACACAGGGGAAAAACTGTTTTTT. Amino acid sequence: CASSLALSNTGEKLFF.

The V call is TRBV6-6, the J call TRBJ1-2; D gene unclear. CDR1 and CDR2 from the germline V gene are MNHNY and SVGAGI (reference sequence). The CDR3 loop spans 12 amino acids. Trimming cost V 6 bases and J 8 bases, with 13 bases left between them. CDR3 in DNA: TGTGCCAGCAGGGAGGGTGAACGAGGCTACACCTTC. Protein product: CASREGERGYTF.

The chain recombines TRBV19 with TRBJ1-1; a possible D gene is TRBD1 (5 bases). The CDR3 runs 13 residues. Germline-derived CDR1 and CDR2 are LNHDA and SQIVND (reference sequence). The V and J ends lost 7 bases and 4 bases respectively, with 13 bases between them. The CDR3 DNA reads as TGTGCCAGTACCGAATCAGGGTTCACTGAAGCTTTCTTT. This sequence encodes CASTESGFTEAFF.

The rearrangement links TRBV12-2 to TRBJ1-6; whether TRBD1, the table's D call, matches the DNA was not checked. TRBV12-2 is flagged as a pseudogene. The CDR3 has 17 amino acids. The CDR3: CASRLLPDSWRTSPLHF. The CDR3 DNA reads TGTGCAAGTCGCTTACTCCCGGACAGTTGGCGGACTTCACCCCTCCACTTT.

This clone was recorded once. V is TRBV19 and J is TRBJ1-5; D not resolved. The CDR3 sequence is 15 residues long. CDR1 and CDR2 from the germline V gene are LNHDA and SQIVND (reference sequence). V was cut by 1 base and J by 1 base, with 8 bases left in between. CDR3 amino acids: CASSIGRQSNQPQHF. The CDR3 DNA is TGTGCCAGTAGTATAGGGCGGCAGAGCAATCAGCCCCAGCATTTT.

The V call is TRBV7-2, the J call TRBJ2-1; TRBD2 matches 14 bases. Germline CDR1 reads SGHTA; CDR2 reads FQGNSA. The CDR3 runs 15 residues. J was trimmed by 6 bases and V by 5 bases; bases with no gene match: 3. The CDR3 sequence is CASSAGLAGGNEQFF. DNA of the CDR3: TGTGCCAGCAGCGCCGGACTAGCGGGGGGCAATGAGCAGTTCTTC.

CDR3 DNA: TGTGCCAGCAGTGAACTAGCGGGGGAGGCAGATACGCAGTATTTT. This gives the protein CASSELAGEADTQYF. The chain carries TRBV2 and TRBJ2-3; the match to TRBD2 covers 10 bases. This CDR3 is built from 15 residues. Trimming removed 2 bases from V and 4 bases from J; junction bases left unmatched: 3. Germline CDR1 reads SNHLY; CDR2 reads FYNNEI.

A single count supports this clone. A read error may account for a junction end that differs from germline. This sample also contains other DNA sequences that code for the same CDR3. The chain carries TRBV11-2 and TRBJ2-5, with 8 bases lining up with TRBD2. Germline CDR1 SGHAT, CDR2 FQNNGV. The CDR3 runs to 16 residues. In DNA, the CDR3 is TGTGCCAGCAGCTTAGGAATTAGCGGGGCACAGGAGACTCAGTACTTC. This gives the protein CASSLGISGAQETQYF.

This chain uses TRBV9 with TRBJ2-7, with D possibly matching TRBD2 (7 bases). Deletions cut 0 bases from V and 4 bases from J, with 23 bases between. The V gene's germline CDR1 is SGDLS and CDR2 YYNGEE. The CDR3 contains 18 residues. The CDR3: CASSVDAGAEGGAYEQYF. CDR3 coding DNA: TGTGCCAGCAGCGTAGACGCCGGCGCCGAGGGGGGGGCTTACGAGCAGTACTTC.

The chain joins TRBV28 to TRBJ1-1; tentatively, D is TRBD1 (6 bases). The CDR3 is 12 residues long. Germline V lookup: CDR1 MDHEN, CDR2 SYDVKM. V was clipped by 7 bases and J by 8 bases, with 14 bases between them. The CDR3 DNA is TGTGCCAGCACCCCTACCGGGACAGAAGCTTTCTTT. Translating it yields CASTPTGTEAFF. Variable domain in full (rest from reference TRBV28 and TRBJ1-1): DVKVTQSSRYLVKRTGEKVFLECVQDMDHENMFWYRQDPGLGLRLIYFSYDVKMKEKGDIPEGYSVSREKKERFSLILESASTNQTSMYLCASTPTGTEAFFGQGTRLTVV.

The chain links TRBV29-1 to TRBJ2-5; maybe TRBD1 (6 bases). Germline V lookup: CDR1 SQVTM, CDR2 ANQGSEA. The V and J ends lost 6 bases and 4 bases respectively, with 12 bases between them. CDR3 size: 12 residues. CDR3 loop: CSVPQGRETQYF. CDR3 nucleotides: TGCAGCGTCCCCCAGGGGAGAGAGACCCAGTACTTC.

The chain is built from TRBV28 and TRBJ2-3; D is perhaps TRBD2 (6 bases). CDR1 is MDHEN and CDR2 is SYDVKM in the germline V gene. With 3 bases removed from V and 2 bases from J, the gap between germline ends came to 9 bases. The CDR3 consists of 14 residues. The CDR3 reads CASSLEGHTDTQYF. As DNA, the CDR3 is TGTGCCAGCAGTTTGGAGGGCCACACAGATACGCAGTATTTT.

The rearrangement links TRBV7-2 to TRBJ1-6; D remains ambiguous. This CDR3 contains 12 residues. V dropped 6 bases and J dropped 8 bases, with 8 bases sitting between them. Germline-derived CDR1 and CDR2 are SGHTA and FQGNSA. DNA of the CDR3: TGTGCCAGCAGTCCAGATCATTCACCCCTCCACTTT. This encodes CASSPDHSPLHF.

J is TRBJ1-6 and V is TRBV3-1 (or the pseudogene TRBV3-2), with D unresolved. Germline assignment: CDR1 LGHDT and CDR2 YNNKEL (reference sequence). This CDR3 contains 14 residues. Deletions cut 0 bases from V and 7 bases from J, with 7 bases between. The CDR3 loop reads CASSQDFRNSPLHF. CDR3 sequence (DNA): TGTGCCAGCAGCCAAGATTTCAGAAATTCACCCCTCCACTTT.

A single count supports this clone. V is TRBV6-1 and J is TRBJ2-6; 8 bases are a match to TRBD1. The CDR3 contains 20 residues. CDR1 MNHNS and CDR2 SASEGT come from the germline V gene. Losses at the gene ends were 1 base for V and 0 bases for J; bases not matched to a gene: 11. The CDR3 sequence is CASSEDPQGAYSSGANVLTF. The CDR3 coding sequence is TGTGCCAGCAGTGAAGACCCCCAGGGGGCTTATAGCTCTGGGGCCAACGTCCTGACTTTC.

CDR3 residues: CASSQSRDEQFF. In nucleotides, the CDR3 is TGTGCCAGCAGCCAATCCCGCGATGAGCAGTTCTTC. The chain has TRBV16 and TRBJ2-1; D unclear. The CDR3 has 12 residues. Germline V gene data show CDR1 as KGHSY and CDR2 as FQNENV. Trimming cost V 0 bases and J 8 bases, with 5 bases left between them.